This T cell receptor (beta chain) was retrieved from a study of T cells in Graves' hyperthyroidism and ophthalmopathy (dated by TCRdb to between 2018 and 2020). Study-level background: Peripheral blood samples were taken at initial diagnosis, before any treatment was given. To identify distinguishing TCR V-J signatures, a discovery cohort of roughly 100 patients was used, comprising some 45 with Graves' ophthalmopathy and roughly 60 with stable Graves' hyperthyroidism. Prospective prediction of ophthalmopathy was tested in an independent validation cohort consisting of some 20 hyperthyroidism patients and some 17 patients who later progressed to ophthalmopathy. The 90 to 100 discovery patients were randomly split 7:3 into training and test sets. Thyroid tissue and blood T-cell repertoires from roughly six Graves' hyperthyroidism patients were also compared in the study. Following sampling, methimazole starting at 30 mg daily was given to hyperthyroidism patients, and high-dose intravenous methylprednisolone was given to ophthalmopathy patients. TCR Vbeta CDR3 sequencing of roughly 140 peripheral blood samples (over 40 ophthalmopathy, roughly 72 hyperthyroidism and approximately 17 progressor patients) is reported in the paper.

A patient counted as having stable Graves' hyperthyroidism if no progression to ophthalmopathy occurred over 18 months of follow-up. Hyperthyroidism patients were aged 18 to 65 years and newly diagnosed, with disease duration of less than 2 months. The study excluded patients with uncontrolled infections, other autoimmune diseases, pregnancy or lactation. Diagnoses relied on clinical symptoms, serum thyroxine and TRAb, thyroid ultrasound and orbital computed tomography. PBMCs were separated from roughly 9.3 ml of fresh peripheral blood using Ficoll-Paque density gradient centrifugation. Total RNA was extracted with Trizol reagent, and quality was checked on an Agilent 2100 Bioanalyzer. This clonotype was counted ten times or more. This clone's antigen is unknown. No base qualities exist here, and no much larger clone lies one base off it. What the research found in general, with its limitations: Sample size was not statistically predetermined, and investigators were not blinded to group allocation. In validation, progression to ophthalmopathy was predicted by the model with about 70% sensitivity and around 76% specificity, a median of approximately 6.5 months before onset. Most expanded thyroid clonotypes (frequency above 0.001) were also detected in blood, suggesting blood repertoires may reflect thyroid immune responses. A model built on a 13 V-J signature distinguished ophthalmopathy from stable hyperthyroidism, reaching around 87% sensitivity and 81.08% specificity in cross-validation and 80%/75% in testing.

CDR1 and CDR2 are drawn from the germline V gene: MNHNS, SASEGT. V is shortened by 4 bases, J by 1 base, and the region joining them spans 5 bases. There are 14 amino acids in the CDR3, from cysteine to phenylalanine inclusive. Only the CDR3 part of the read is kept: 42 bases, read in frame from the first base. The TCR beta CDR3 regions were amplified from RNA transcripts. The first round of RT-PCR for the TCR CDR3 was performed with the HTBI primer set and the Qiagen OneStep RT-PCR kit. Libraries were constructed in a second round of multiplex PCR, after which size selection and purification were carried out. Sequencing of the libraries was done on an Illumina HiSeq2000 using paired-end 100 bp reads. The paper's processing steps were these. SOAPnuke was used to process the raw data, throwing out any read that contained adapters or uncalled bases, had a mean Phred below 15, or lacked an exact constant-primer or identifier match. COPE v1.2.5 was used to merge the high-quality paired reads, and each unique nucleotide sequence was defined as a clonotype. MiTCR v1.1 was used to align the clonotypes against IMGT TRBV, TRBD and TRBJ reference segments. The analysis included only V-J combinations with a frequency above 0.0001, which together covered about 99% of the repertoires. The TCS score was defined as the ratio of F50 (clonal expansion) to E x V (chaos), calculated using BLOSUM62-based TCRdist between CDR3 peptides within each V-J. Welch's t-statistics and random forest reduced 514 V-J features to around 14, which were used in a naive Bayes classifier (R e1071). TCRdb itself trimmed the public reads at Q25 with fastp, ran MiXCR and retained productive beta chains. Identical CDR3 proteins give one entry, which carries the most common genes and DNA. What appears here as the V and J calls and clone size reflects TCRdb's work, not the paper's. Across this sample there are roughly 570,000 distinct CDR3 sequences, with approximately 15% seen only once. Of the sample, about 7% is held by the ten largest clones.

Sequenced: blood. This sequence uses TRBV6-1 and TRBJ1-6; too little of a D gene remains to name it. This sequence was found in a woman under 40 with Graves' hyperthyroidism. The CDR3 loop reads CASSASSYNSPLHF. Here is the DNA: TGTGCCAGCAGTGCATCATCCTATAATTCACCCCTCCACTTT.